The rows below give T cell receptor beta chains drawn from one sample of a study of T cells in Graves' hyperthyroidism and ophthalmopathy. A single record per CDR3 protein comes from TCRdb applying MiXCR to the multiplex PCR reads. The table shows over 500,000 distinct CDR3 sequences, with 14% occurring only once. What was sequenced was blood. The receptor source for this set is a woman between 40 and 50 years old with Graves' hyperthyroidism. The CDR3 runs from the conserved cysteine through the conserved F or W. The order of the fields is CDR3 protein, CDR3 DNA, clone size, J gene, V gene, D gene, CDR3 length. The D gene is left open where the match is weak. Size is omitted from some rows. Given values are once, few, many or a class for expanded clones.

CDR3 protein: CASSDSFNYGYTF; CDR3 DNA: TGTGCCAGCAGCGACAGTTTTAACTATGGCTACACCTTC; clone size: -; J gene: TRBJ1-2; V gene: TRBV5-4; D gene: -; CDR3 length: 13
CDR3 protein: CASSHVRLETQYF; CDR3 DNA: TGTGCCAGCAGTCACGTCCGGTTGGAGACCCAGTACTTC; clone size: many; J gene: TRBJ2-5; V gene: TRBV27; D gene: -; CDR3 length: 13
CDR3 protein: CAGGRTGGEQFF; CDR3 DNA: TGTGCCGGGGGCAGGACAGGGGGTGAGCAGTTCTTC; clone size: many; J gene: TRBJ2-1; V gene: TRBV6-2/TRBV6-3; D gene: TRBD1; CDR3 length: 12
CDR3 protein: CSARNSLALREQYF; CDR3 DNA: TGCAGTGCTAGAAATAGTCTAGCGCTCCGAGAGCAGTACTTC; clone size: few; J gene: TRBJ2-7; V gene: TRBV20-1; D gene: -; CDR3 length: 14
CDR3 protein: CATKTGDSYEQYF; CDR3 DNA: TGTGCCACCAAGACAGGGGACTCCTACGAGCAGTACTTC; clone size: many; J gene: TRBJ2-7; V gene: TRBV10-3; D gene: TRBD1; CDR3 length: 13
CDR3 protein: CATGGWERNSPLHF; CDR3 DNA: TGTGCCACCGGGGGCTGGGAGCGGAATTCACCCCTCCACTTT; clone size: -; J gene: TRBJ1-6; V gene: TRBV3-1; D gene: -; CDR3 length: 14
CDR3 protein: CASSLRQGGDEQYF; CDR3 DNA: TGTGCCAGCAGTTTAAGGCAGGGAGGGGACGAGCAGTACTTC; clone size: many; J gene: TRBJ2-7; V gene: TRBV28; D gene: TRBD2; CDR3 length: 14
CDR3 protein: CATSRERDRREHF; CDR3 DNA: TGTGCCACCAGCAGAGAGAGAGACAGACGGGAACATTTT; clone size: -; J gene: TRBJ1-5; V gene: TRBV15; D gene: -; CDR3 length: 13
CDR3 protein: CATSDQRTGSETQYF; CDR3 DNA: TGTGCCACCAGTGACCAACGGACAGGGTCGGAGACCCAGTACTTC; clone size: many; J gene: TRBJ2-5; V gene: TRBV24-1; D gene: TRBD1; CDR3 length: 15
CDR3 protein: CASSSGTGVSGELFF; CDR3 DNA: TGCGCCAGCAGCTCCGGGACAGGGGTTTCCGGGGAGCTGTTTTTT; clone size: many; J gene: TRBJ2-2; V gene: TRBV5-1; D gene: TRBD1; CDR3 length: 15
CDR3 protein: CASSLTQTYEQYF; CDR3 DNA: TGTGCCAGCAGTTTGACGCAAACCTACGAGCAGTACTTC; clone size: many; J gene: TRBJ2-7; V gene: TRBV28; D gene: -; CDR3 length: 13
CDR3 protein: CASSRGLAGNYNEQFF; CDR3 DNA: TGTGCCAGTAGTAGAGGACTAGCGGGAAACTACAATGAGCAGTTCTTC; clone size: few; J gene: TRBJ2-1; V gene: TRBV19; D gene: TRBD2; CDR3 length: 16
CDR3 protein: CASNAGYYEQYF; CDR3 DNA: TGTGCCAGCAATGCCGGGTACTACGAGCAGTACTTC; clone size: -; J gene: TRBJ2-7; V gene: TRBV6-1; D gene: -; CDR3 length: 12
CDR3 protein: CSATRPTGEVTEAFF; CDR3 DNA: TGCAGTGCAACGCGGCCGACAGGGGAAGTCACTGAAGCTTTCTTT; clone size: many; J gene: TRBJ1-1; V gene: TRBV20-1; D gene: TRBD1; CDR3 length: 15
CDR3 protein: CAISDLVAEGSGANVLTF; CDR3 DNA: TGTGCCATCAGTGATCTTGTGGCGGAGGGCTCTGGGGCCAACGTCCTGACTTTC; clone size: -; J gene: TRBJ2-6; V gene: TRBV10-3; D gene: -; CDR3 length: 18
CDR3 protein: CSPDRDQETQYF; CDR3 DNA: TGCAGTCCCGACAGGGACCAAGAGACCCAGTACTTC; clone size: many; J gene: TRBJ2-5; V gene: TRBV20-1; D gene: TRBD1; CDR3 length: 12
CDR3 protein: CAWSVLNYEQYF; CDR3 DNA: TGTGCCTGGAGTGTACTGAACTACGAGCAGTACTTC; clone size: few; J gene: TRBJ2-7; V gene: TRBV30; D gene: -; CDR3 length: 12
CDR3 protein: CASSYRAGVEKRETQYF; CDR3 DNA: TGTGCCAGCAGTTATAGGGCGGGAGTAGAGAAGCGAGAGACCCAGTACTTC; clone size: -; J gene: TRBJ2-5; V gene: TRBV27; D gene: TRBD2; CDR3 length: 17
CDR3 protein: CANGQAMNQPQHF; CDR3 DNA: TGTGCCAACGGACAGGCCATGAACCAGCCCCAGCATTTT; clone size: many; J gene: TRBJ1-5; V gene: TRBV12-3/TRBV12-4; D gene: TRBD1; CDR3 length: 13
CDR3 protein: CASSLEAGELFF; CDR3 DNA: TGTGCCAGCAGCTTAGAAGCTGGGGAGCTGTTTTTT; clone size: many; J gene: TRBJ2-2; V gene: TRBV11-1; D gene: -; CDR3 length: 12
CDR3 protein: CASSKVRYEEAFF; CDR3 DNA: TGTGCCAGCAGTAAGGTTCGGTACGAGGAAGCTTTCTTT; clone size: many; J gene: TRBJ1-1; V gene: TRBV28; D gene: -; CDR3 length: 13
CDR3 protein: CASSLGDRTSGANVLTF; CDR3 DNA: TGCGCCAGCAGCTTGGGGGACAGGACTTCTGGGGCCAACGTCCTGACTTTC; clone size: many; J gene: TRBJ2-6; V gene: TRBV5-1; D gene: TRBD1; CDR3 length: 17
CDR3 protein: CASTNYLTNEKLFF; CDR3 DNA: TGTGCCAGCACCAACTATTTAACTAATGAAAAACTGTTTTTT; clone size: -; J gene: TRBJ1-4; V gene: TRBV7-2; D gene: -; CDR3 length: 14
CDR3 protein: CSAGSYEQYF; CDR3 DNA: TGCAGTGCTGGCTCCTACGAGCAGTACTTC; clone size: few; J gene: TRBJ2-7; V gene: TRBV20-1; D gene: -; CDR3 length: 10
CDR3 protein: CASSLSGGEDEQYF; CDR3 DNA: TGTGCCAGCAGCTTAAGTGGTGGGGAAGACGAGCAGTACTTC; clone size: many; J gene: TRBJ2-7; V gene: TRBV7-3; D gene: -; CDR3 length: 14
CDR3 protein: CASTATALNTEAFF; CDR3 DNA: TGTGCCAGTACCGCGACAGCGCTGAACACTGAAGCTTTCTTT; clone size: -; J gene: TRBJ1-1; V gene: TRBV19; D gene: -; CDR3 length: 14
CDR3 protein: CASSPPGGGGGYTF; CDR3 DNA: TGTGCCAGCAGCCCACCAGGGGGTGGTGGTGGCTACACCTTC; clone size: few; J gene: TRBJ1-2; V gene: TRBV27; D gene: TRBD1; CDR3 length: 14
CDR3 protein: CSVEDYGYTF; CDR3 DNA: TGCAGCGTTGAAGACTATGGCTACACCTTC; clone size: -; J gene: TRBJ1-2; V gene: TRBV29-1; D gene: -; CDR3 length: 10
CDR3 protein: CASTPGQGTEAFF; CDR3 DNA: TGTGCCAGCACCCCGGGACAGGGTACTGAAGCTTTCTTT; clone size: many; J gene: TRBJ1-1; V gene: TRBV28; D gene: TRBD1; CDR3 length: 13
CDR3 protein: CASSQDWDRAYGYTF; CDR3 DNA: TGCGCCAGCAGCCAAGATTGGGACAGGGCCTATGGCTACACCTTC; clone size: -; J gene: TRBJ1-2; V gene: TRBV4-1; D gene: TRBD1; CDR3 length: 15
CDR3 protein: CASSLATGTNTGELFF; CDR3 DNA: TGCGCCAGCAGCCTAGCAACCGGGACAAACACCGGGGAGCTGTTTTTT; clone size: many; J gene: TRBJ2-2; V gene: TRBV5-1; D gene: -; CDR3 length: 16
CDR3 protein: CAWSVLRDLAPHTDTQYF; CDR3 DNA: TGTGCCTGGAGTGTACTGCGGGACTTGGCCCCTCACACAGATACGCAGTATTTT; clone size: many; J gene: TRBJ2-3; V gene: TRBV30; D gene: -; CDR3 length: 18
CDR3 protein: CASSLAESGHQETQYF; CDR3 DNA: TGTGCCAGCAGTTTAGCGGAGAGTGGACACCAAGAGACCCAGTACTTC; clone size: many; J gene: TRBJ2-5; V gene: TRBV12-3/TRBV12-4; D gene: -; CDR3 length: 16
CDR3 protein: CASKSGQGVQETQYF; CDR3 DNA: TGTGCCAGCAAAAGCGGGCAGGGGGTTCAAGAGACCCAGTACTTC; clone size: many; J gene: TRBJ2-5; V gene: TRBV2; D gene: -; CDR3 length: 15
CDR3 protein: CASSHGRSGSIADTQYF; CDR3 DNA: TGTGCCAGCAGTCATGGAAGGAGCGGGAGTATCGCAGATACGCAGTATTTT; clone size: many; J gene: TRBJ2-3; V gene: TRBV7-3; D gene: TRBD2; CDR3 length: 17
CDR3 protein: CSARASIGLAGVEQYF; CDR3 DNA: TGCAGTGCACGCGCCAGCATTGGACTAGCGGGGGTCGAGCAGTACTTC; clone size: -; J gene: TRBJ2-7; V gene: TRBV20-1; D gene: TRBD2; CDR3 length: 16
CDR3 protein: CASSQAGRGQPQHF; CDR3 DNA: TGTGCCAGCAGCCAAGCTGGCAGGGGGCAGCCCCAGCATTTT; clone size: many; J gene: TRBJ1-5; V gene: TRBV3-1; D gene: TRBD1; CDR3 length: 14